This is a list of T cell receptor beta chains from one sample in a study of T cells in Graves' hyperthyroidism and ophthalmopathy. TCRdb recomputed calls from the multiplex PCR reads with MiXCR, one row per CDR3 protein. The table shows about 270,000 distinct CDR3 sequences, with over 20% occurring only once. The sample consisted of blood. The origin of the receptors is a man aged 30 to 39 with Graves' ophthalmopathy. Each CDR3 is given without its conserved first and last residue. Each record gives: V gene, J gene, CDR3 protein.

TRBV6-1	TRBJ2-2	ASRINSGRANTGELF
TRBV3-1	TRBJ2-1	ASSRRTSESYNEQF
TRBV30	TRBJ1-3	AWSGGDVRSGNTIY
TRBV10-1	TRBJ2-3	ASSERRSDTQY
TRBV19	TRBJ2-7	ASSISSYEQY
TRBV6-5	TRBJ2-4	ASSYGLLAGSHSKNIQY
TRBV28	TRBJ2-1	ASSWPGTGVNEQF
TRBV2	TRBJ2-7	ASTRDYEQY
TRBV7-8	TRBJ1-4	ASSPLGPLSEKLF
TRBV4-2	TRBJ2-5	ASSQDGRRGRETQY
TRBV5-1	TRBJ2-1	ASGQGGAYNEQF
TRBV9	TRBJ1-6	ASSPTGAGASPLH
TRBV3-1	TRBJ2-1	ASSQDLREYNEQF
TRBV11-3	TRBJ2-3	ASSLGMTRPDTQY
TRBV28	TRBJ1-5	ASSLNSPGNQPQH
TRBV2	TRBJ2-5	ASRIGTVETQY
TRBV9	TRBJ2-7	ASSPSADSYEQY
TRBV13	TRBJ2-3	ASSDTGWGTDTQY
TRBV11-3	TRBJ1-5	ASTYDVGENSNQPQH
TRBV3-1	TRBJ2-2	ASSQAGGTGELF
TRBV6-1	TRBJ2-5	ASSQGGPETQY
TRBV3-1	TRBJ2-3	ASSQSPSGTDTDTQY
TRBV24-1	TRBJ2-5	ATSDPRTRQETQY
TRBV7-2	TRBJ2-1	ASSLARRTSGRMSEQF
TRBV20-1	TRBJ2-1	SARDPRTGLAGRNEQF
TRBV27	TRBJ2-4	ASSFQGVSKNIQY
TRBV5-1	TRBJ1-6	ASSLVGRSPLH
TRBV4-2	TRBJ2-5	ASSHGLAGAGQETQY
TRBV6-1	TRBJ1-5	ASSEKVRQGLRQPQH
TRBV15	TRBJ2-1	ATSRDLWEQF
TRBV11-3	TRBJ2-3	ASSYGREWNTQY
TRBV20-1	TRBJ2-7	SAAPGQGVRGQY
TRBV7-3	TRBJ2-1	ASSLMSGPGGDEQF
TRBV7-3	TRBJ1-1	ASSSTPGTEAF
TRBV20-1	TRBJ2-3	SASSRSTDTQY
TRBV11-3	TRBJ2-5	ASSAAAGRIETQY
TRBV9	TRBJ2-2	ASSVGTGGVGELF